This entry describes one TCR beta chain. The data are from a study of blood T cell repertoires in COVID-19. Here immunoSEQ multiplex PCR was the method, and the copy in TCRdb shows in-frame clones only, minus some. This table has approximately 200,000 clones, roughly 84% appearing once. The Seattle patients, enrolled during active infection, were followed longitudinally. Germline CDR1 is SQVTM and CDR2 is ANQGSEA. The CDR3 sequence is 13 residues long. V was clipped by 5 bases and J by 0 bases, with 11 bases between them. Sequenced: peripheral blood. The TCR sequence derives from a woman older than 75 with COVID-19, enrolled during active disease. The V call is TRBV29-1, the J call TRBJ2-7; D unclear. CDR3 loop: CSVRHGSSYEQYF. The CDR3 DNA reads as TGCAGCGTTCGACACGGAAGCTCCTACGAGCAGTACTTC.